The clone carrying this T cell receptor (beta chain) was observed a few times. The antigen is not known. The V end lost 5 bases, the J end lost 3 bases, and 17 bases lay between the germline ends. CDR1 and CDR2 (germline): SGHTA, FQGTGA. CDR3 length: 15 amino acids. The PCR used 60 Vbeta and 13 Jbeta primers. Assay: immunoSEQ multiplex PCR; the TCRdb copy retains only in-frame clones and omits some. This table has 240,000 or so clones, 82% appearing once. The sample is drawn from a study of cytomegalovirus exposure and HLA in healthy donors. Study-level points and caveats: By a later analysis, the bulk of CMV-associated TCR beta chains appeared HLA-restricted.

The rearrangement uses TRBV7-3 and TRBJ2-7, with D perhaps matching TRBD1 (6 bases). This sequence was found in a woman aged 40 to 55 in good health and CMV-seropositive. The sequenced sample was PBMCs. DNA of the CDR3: TGTGCCAGCAGCCAAGGTCTCGGGGACAACTACGAGCAGTACTTC. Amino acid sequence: CASSQGLGDNYEQYF. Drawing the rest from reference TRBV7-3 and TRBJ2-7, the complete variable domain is GAGVSQTPSNKVTEKGKYVELRCDPISGHTALYWYRQSLGQGPEFLIYFQGTGAADDSGLPNDRFFAVRPEGSVSTLKIQRTERGDSAVYLCASSQGLGDNYEQYFGPGTRLTVT.